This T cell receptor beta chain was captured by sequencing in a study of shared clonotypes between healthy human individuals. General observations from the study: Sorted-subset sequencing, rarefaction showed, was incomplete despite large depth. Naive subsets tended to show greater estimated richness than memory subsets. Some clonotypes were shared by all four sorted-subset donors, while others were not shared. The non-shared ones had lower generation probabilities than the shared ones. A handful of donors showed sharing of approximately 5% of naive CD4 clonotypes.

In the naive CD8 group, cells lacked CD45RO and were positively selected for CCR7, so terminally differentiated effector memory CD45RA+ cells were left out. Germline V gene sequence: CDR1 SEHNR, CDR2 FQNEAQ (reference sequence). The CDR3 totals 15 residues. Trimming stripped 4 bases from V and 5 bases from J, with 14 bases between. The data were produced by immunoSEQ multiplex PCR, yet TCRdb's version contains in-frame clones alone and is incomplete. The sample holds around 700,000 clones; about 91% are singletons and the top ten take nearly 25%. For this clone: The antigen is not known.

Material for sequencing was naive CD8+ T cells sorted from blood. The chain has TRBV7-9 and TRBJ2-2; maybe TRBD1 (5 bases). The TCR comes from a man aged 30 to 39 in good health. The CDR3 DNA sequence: TGTGCCAGCAGCTCGGCAATCAGGGTTACCGGGGAGCTGTTTTTT. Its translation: CASSSAIRVTGELFF. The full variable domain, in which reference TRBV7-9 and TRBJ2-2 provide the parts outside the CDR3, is DTGVSQNPRHKITKRGQNVTFRCDPISEHNRLYWYRQTLGQGPEFLTYFQNEAQLEKSRLLSDRFSAERPKGSFSTLEIQRTEQGDSAMYLCASSSAIRVTGELFFGEGSRLTVL.